This T cell receptor (beta chain) was profiled in a study of cytomegalovirus exposure and HLA in healthy donors. The CDR3 is 15 amino acids. Germline V lookup: CDR1 SGHKS, CDR2 YYEKEE (reference sequence). V lost 2 bases to trimming and J lost 6 bases, with 15 bases between them. Measured with immunoSEQ multiplex PCR; TCRdb has only the in-frame clones, and not every one. Of about 82,000 clones in the sample, 85% to 95% were seen once. This chain links TRBV5-5 with TRBJ1-5; TRBD1 is a possible D gene (6 bases). The sequenced material came from PBMCs. The sequence was obtained from a man between 18 and 29 years old in good health and CMV-seronegative. This CDR3 reads CASSFAGVDSQPQHF. The CDR3 DNA sequence: TGTGCCAGCAGCTTTGCAGGGGTGGATAGTCAGCCCCAGCATTTT.